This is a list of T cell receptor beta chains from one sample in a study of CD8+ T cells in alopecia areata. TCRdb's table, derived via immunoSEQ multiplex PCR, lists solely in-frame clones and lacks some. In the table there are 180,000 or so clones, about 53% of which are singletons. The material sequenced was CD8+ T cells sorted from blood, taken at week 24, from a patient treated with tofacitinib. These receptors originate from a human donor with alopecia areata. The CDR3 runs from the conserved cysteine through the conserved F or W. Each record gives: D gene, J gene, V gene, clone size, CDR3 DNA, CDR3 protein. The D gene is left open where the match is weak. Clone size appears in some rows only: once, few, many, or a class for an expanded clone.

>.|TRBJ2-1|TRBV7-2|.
TGTGCCAGCAGCTTAGCGGGGGGGCACTACAATGAGCAGTTCTTC
CASSLAGGHYNEQFF
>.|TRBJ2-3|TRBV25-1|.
TGTGCCAGCAGTGAAAGAGGCGGCACAGATACGCAGTATTTT
CASSERGGTDTQYF
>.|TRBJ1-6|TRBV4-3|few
TGCGCCAGCAGCCAAGATTCGGCAGGGAGGCCCCTCCACTTT
CASSQDSAGRPLHF
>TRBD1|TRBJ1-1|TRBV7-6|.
TGTGCCAGCAGCTTAGCGGTCAGGACAGGACATAACACTGAAGCTTTCTTT
CASSLAVRTGHNTEAFF
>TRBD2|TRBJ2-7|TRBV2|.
TGTGCCAGCAAGGGAGGGCAGGCCTACGAGCAGTACTTC
CASKGGQAYEQYF
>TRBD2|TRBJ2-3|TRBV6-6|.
TGTGCCAGCAGTTACTCCTCTAGCGGGGCGTCAGATACGCAGTATTTT
CASSYSSSGASDTQYF
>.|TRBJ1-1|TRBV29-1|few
TGCAGCGTTGTTGAGACAGCCGCTTTCTTT
CSVVETAAFF
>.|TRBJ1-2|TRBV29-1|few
TGCAGCGTTACCCGGGACATTGGCTACACCTTC
CSVTRDIGYTF
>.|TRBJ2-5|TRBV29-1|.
TGCAGCGTTGAAGATGAAGGGTTACGAGAGACCCAGTACTTC
CSVEDEGLRETQYF
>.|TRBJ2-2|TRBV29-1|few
TGCAGCGTTGATTCAGGGGCCGGGGAGCTGTTTTTT
CSVDSGAGELFF
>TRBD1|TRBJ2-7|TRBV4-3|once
TGCGCCAGCAGCCAAGGGACAGGCAGCTCCTACGAGCAGTACTTC
CASSQGTGSSYEQYF
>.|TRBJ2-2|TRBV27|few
TGTGCCAGCATTGGGGGGCCCGGGGAGCTGTTTTTT
CASIGGPGELFF
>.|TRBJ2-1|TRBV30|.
TGTGCCTGGAGTCACTCCCTCGAGCAGTTCTTC
CAWSHSLEQFF
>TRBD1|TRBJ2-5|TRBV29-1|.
TGCAGCGTTGAAGATCGCGCCGGTACAGGGGCAGGGGAGACCCAGTACTTC
CSVEDRAGTGAGETQYF
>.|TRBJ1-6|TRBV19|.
TGTGCCAGCAGACAAAGCGGTTCACCCCTCCACTTT
CASRQSGSPLHF
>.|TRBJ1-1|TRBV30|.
TGTGCCTGGAGTGTAACCGGAATTGAAGCTTTCTTT
CAWSVTGIEAFF
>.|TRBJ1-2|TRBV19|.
TGTTGTCGTTGGATGGCTAACTATGGCTACACCTTC
CCRWMANYGYTF
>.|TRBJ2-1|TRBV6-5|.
TGTGCCAGCAGTTTGGGGCTAGCGCTAGGGGATGAGCAGTTCTTC
CASSLGLALGDEQFF
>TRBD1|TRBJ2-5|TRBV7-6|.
TGTGCCAGCAGCTTTGGCAGGGGGCGCCAGGAGACCCAGTACTTC
CASSFGRGRQETQYF
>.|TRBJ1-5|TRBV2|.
TGTGCCAGCAGTGTTTCGTCTCAGCCCCAGCATTTT
CASSVSSQPQHF
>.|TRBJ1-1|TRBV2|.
TGTGCCAGCAGTGAAAGGGTGCGAAACACTGAAGCTTTCTTT
CASSERVRNTEAFF
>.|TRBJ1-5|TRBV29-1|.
TGCAGCGTTGAAGACAGGGAAGGACAGCCCCAGCATTTT
CSVEDREGQPQHF
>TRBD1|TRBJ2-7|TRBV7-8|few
TGTGCCAGCAGCCCCTCTCCGGGACAGGGGTTCCACGAGCAGTACTTC
CASSPSPGQGFHEQYF
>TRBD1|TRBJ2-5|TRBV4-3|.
TGCGCCAGCAGCCAAAGAATCCCGACAGGGGGCGGCGAGACCCAGTACTTC
CASSQRIPTGGGETQYF
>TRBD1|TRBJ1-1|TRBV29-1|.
TGCAGCGTGTTAGGGGGCCGGGACACTGAAGCTTTCTTT
CSVLGGRDTEAFF
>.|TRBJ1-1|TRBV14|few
TGTGCCAGCAGCCAAGTTCGGAAAGAAGCTTTCTTT
CASSQVRKEAFF
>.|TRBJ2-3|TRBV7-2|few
TGTGCCAGCAGCTTTAGCGGAGAGTCCTATACGCAGTATTTT
CASSFSGESYTQYF
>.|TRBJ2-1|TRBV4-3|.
TGCGCCAGCAGCCAGGCTAGGGGTGAGCAGTTCTTC
CASSQARGEQFF
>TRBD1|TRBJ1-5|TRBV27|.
TGTGCCAGCGGAACGCACAGGGGAGAGGAACAGCCCCAGCATTTT
CASGTHRGEEQPQHF
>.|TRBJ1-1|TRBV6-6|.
TGTGCCAGCAGTACAGGGAAGAACACTGAAGCTTTCTTT
CASSTGKNTEAFF
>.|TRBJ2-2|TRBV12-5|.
TGTGCTAGTGGTTTGGTACGGGGGACACTCTCCACCGGGGAGCTGTTTTTT
CASGLVRGTLSTGELFF
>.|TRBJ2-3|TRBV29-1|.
TGCAGCGTTGAAGGTCTCCTAGGCCACACAGATACGCAGTATTTT
CSVEGLLGHTDTQYF
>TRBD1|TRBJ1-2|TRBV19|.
TGTGCCAGTACTCCCCCGGGACAGGGTATTAACTATGGCTACACCTTC
CASTPPGQGINYGYTF
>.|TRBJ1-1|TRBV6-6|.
TGTGCCAGCAGTTACGGGACGGAGAACACTGAAGCTTTCTTT
CASSYGTENTEAFF
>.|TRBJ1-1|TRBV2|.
TGTGCCAGCAGTGCAGGGTTGAACACTGAAGCTTTCTTT
CASSAGLNTEAFF
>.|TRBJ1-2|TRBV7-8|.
TGTGCCAGCAGTTCAGGGGTCGGTTATGGCTACACCTTC
CASSSGVGYGYTF
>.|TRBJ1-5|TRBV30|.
TGTGCCTGGAGTGTAGGACAAAATCAGCCCCAGCATTTT
CAWSVGQNQPQHF
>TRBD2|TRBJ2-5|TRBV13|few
TGTGCCAGCAGCTTAGGCCAGGGAGGGGAGACCCAGTACTTC
CASSLGQGGETQYF
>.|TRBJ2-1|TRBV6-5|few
TGTGCCAGCAGTCAGAACGGTCTCAGGGGTAATGAGCAGTTCTTC
CASSQNGLRGNEQFF
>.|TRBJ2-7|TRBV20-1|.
TGCAGTGCTCGGGAGTCCTACGAGCAGTACTTC
CSARESYEQYF
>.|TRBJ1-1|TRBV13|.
TGTGCCAGCAGCTTAGGGGCAGCGAGGCTGGATGAAGCTTTCTTT
CASSLGAARLDEAFF
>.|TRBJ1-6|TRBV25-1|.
TGTGCCAGCAGTGAATTAGGGCACCGTGAGGGTTCACCCCTCCACTTT
CASSELGHREGSPLHF
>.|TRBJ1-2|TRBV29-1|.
TGCAGCGTCCCCATCAATGATGGCTACACCTTC
CSVPINDGYTF
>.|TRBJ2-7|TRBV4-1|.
TGCGCCAGCAGCCAAGATTTGGAACACGGGGAGTACTTC
CASSQDLEHGEYF
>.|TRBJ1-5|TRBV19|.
TGTGCCAGTAGTATACCAGGGAGTCTCGGCAATCAGCCCCAGCATTTT
CASSIPGSLGNQPQHF
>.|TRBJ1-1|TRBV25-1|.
TGTGCCAGCAGTGAATTCCGGACGAACACTGAAGCTTTCTTT
CASSEFRTNTEAFF
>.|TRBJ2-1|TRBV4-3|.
TGCGCCAGCAGCCAGGGTCTTAATTACAATGAGCAGTTCTTC
CASSQGLNYNEQFF
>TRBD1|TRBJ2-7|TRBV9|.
TGTGCCAGCAGCTCTAGCCCGGGACAGATCTCCTACGAGCAGTACTTC
CASSSSPGQISYEQYF
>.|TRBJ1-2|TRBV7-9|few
TGTGCCAGCAGCTTAGAGCAGGGGAATGGCTACACCTTC
CASSLEQGNGYTF
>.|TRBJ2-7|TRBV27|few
TGTGCCAGCAGTTACGGGGACGAGCAGTACTTC
CASSYGDEQYF
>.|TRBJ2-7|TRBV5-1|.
TGCGCCAGCAGTCCTTCCTACGAGCAGTACTTC
CASSPSYEQYF
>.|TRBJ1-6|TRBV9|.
TGTGCCAGCAGCCCTGAGGGCAGGTTTAATTCACCCCTCCACTTT
CASSPEGRFNSPLHF
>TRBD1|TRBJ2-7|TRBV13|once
TGTGCCAGCAGCCGGGGACAGGGGGCAGGCGAGCAGTACTTC
CASSRGQGAGEQYF